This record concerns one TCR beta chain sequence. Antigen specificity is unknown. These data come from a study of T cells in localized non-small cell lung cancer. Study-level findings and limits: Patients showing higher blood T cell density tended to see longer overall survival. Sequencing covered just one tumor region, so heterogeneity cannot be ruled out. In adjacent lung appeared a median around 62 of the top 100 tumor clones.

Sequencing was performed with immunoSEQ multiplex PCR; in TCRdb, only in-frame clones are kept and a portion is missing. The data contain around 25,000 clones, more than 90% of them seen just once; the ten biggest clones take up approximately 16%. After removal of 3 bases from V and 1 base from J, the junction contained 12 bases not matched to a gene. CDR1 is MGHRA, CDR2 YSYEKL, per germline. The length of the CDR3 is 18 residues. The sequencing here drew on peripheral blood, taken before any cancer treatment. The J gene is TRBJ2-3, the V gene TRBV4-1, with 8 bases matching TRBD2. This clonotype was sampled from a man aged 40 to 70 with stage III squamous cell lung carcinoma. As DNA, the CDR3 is TGCGCCAGCAGCCACACGGCCAGCGGGAGATGGCGCACAGATACGCAGTATTTT. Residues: CASSHTASGRWRTDTQYF.